Each of the 22 T cell receptor beta chains below was sequenced from the same sample in a study of CXCR3-negative and CXCR3-positive naive CD8 T cells. The authors prepared UMI-labeled TRB cDNA libraries by 5' RACE. TCRdb reworked the 5' RACE reads into one entry per CDR3 protein, no DNA. The sample yields under 70,000 distinct CDR3 sequences, of which the top ten take up 20% to 25%. The sequenced sample was memory CD8+ T cells from blood. The receptors were sampled from a human donor in good health. Some clones in this sample may be carry-over from other donors' samples.

The chain has TRBV5-1 and TRBJ2-7; TCRdb's D gene call, TRBD1, goes unchecked for lack of DNA. Germline assignment: CDR1 SGHRS and CDR2 YFSETQ. The CDR3 spans 14 residues. The CDR3 reads CASSLEDSRDEQYF.

This chain links TRBV7-3 with TRBJ2-1; TCRdb names TRBD2, which stays unverified in the absence of DNA. Germline CDR1 is SGHTA and CDR2 is FQGTGA. The CDR3 spans 13 residues. CDR3 protein: CASSFGTSAEQFF.

This chain links TRBV28 with TRBJ2-7; the TCRdb call, TRBD2, lacks DNA for checking. From germline, CDR1 is MDHEN and CDR2 SYDVKM. This CDR3 has 17 amino acids. CDR3 protein: CASKNGRGAFKSYEQYF.

The chain has TRBV7-9 and TRBJ2-1; with no DNA, the TCRdb D assignment of TRBD1 cannot be verified. Germline assignment: CDR1 SEHNR and CDR2 FQNEAQ (reference sequence). The CDR3 runs to 13 residues. The CDR3 sequence is CASILTEVNEQFF.

This sequence joins TRBV30 and TRBJ2-1; TCRdb reports TRBD2, a call that lacks DNA to check it against. This CDR3 has 15 residues. Germline CDR1 reads GTSNPN; CDR2 reads SVGIG (reference sequence). Here the CDR3 reads CAWRGLAGENNEQFF.

V is TRBV18 and J is TRBJ2-7. Germline CDR1 and CDR2: KGHSH and LQKENI. The CDR3 covers 13 residues. CDR3: CASSPPGSYEQYF.

The CDR3 spells CSVLTGGSSYEQYF. This chain uses TRBV29-1 with TRBJ2-7; absent DNA, TCRdb's TRBD1 call cannot be checked. Germline loops: CDR1 SQVTM, CDR2 ANQGSEA. This CDR3 contains 14 residues.

The rearrangement uses TRBV6-5 and TRBJ2-2. Per germline, CDR1 MNHEY and CDR2 SVGAGI. CDR3 length: 15 amino acids. CDR3 sequence: CASAKGSARTGELFF.

The rearrangement uses TRBV20-1 and TRBJ1-2; without DNA, the TCRdb call of TRBD1 cannot be checked. The germline CDR1 and CDR2 sequences are DFQATT and SNEGSKA (reference sequence). The CDR3 length is 15 residues. The CDR3 is CSAAPGQDRLGGYTF.

The chain couples TRBV12-3 or TRBV12-4 to TRBJ2-5; checking the TCRdb D call of TRBD1 is not possible without DNA. CDR3 size: 13 residues. CDR3 region: CASSPAGEETQYF.

The V and J genes are TRBV21-1 and TRBJ2-1. TRBV21-1 is a documented pseudogene. The CDR3 runs to 12 residues. The CDR3 sequence is CASSNSKNEQFF.

The chain carries TRBV12-3 or TRBV12-4 and TRBJ2-7; absent DNA, TCRdb's TRBD1 call cannot be checked. The CDR3 extends over 13 amino acids. The CDR3 here is CATQAGEDYEQYF.

V usage is TRBV9 and J usage is TRBJ2-2; TCRdb proposes TRBD1, but this gene call is untestable without DNA. Germline CDR1 reads SGDLS; CDR2 reads YYNGEE. The CDR3 is 17 amino acids. The CDR3 protein is CASSVGPGPQNTGELFF.

The chain employs TRBV28 and TRBJ2-3; TCRdb picks TRBD1, but there is no DNA to check that call. This CDR3 has 17 amino acids. Germline CDR1 and CDR2: MDHEN and SYDVKM. CDR3 amino acids: CASSFKSTGYRTDTQYF.

The J gene is TRBJ2-1, the V gene TRBV29-1; TCRdb's assignment of TRBD2 cannot be checked, as there is no DNA. In germline, CDR1 is SQVTM, CDR2 ANQGSEA. The CDR3 has 13 residues. CDR3 amino acids: CSAPGLAGVTQFF.

The chain uses TRBV11-2 and TRBJ2-3. This CDR3 is built from 15 residues. Germline V gene lookup returns CDR1 SGHAT and CDR2 FQNNGV. CDR3: CASSFGPRSTDTQYF.

The chain couples TRBV29-1 to TRBJ1-1. This CDR3 is 11 amino acids long. The germline V gene has CDR1 SQVTM and CDR2 ANQGSEA. CDR3 protein: CSVESNTEAFF.

This chain links TRBV29-1 with TRBJ2-1; the TCRdb D gene call, TRBD2, has no DNA to confirm it. The CDR3 runs 14 residues. Germline assignment: CDR1 SQVTM and CDR2 ANQGSEA. The CDR3 loop is CSVEGLAGVWEQFF.

The chain links TRBV27 to TRBJ1-3. The CDR3 extends over 13 amino acids. CDR1 and CDR2 from the germline V gene are MNHEY and SMNVEV (reference sequence). Here the CDR3 reads CASRGVSGNTIYF.

The rearrangement links TRBV28 to TRBJ2-7. In germline, CDR1 is MDHEN, CDR2 SYDVKM. This CDR3 comprises 13 residues. This CDR3 is CASSLTDIYEQYF.

This sequence joins TRBV7-9 and TRBJ2-1; the TCRdb D gene call, TRBD1, has no DNA to confirm it. The CDR3 has 14 residues. Germline CDR1 is SEHNR and CDR2 is FQNEAQ (reference sequence). CDR3 sequence: CASSFSGGRETQFF.

J is TRBJ2-2 and V is TRBV7-3. CDR3 length: 13 amino acids. Germline lookup yields CDR1 SGHTA and CDR2 FQGTGA. The CDR3 loop reads CASSLIGTGELFF. The full variable domain, in which reference TRBV7-3 and TRBJ2-2 provide the parts outside the CDR3, is GAGVSQTPSNKVTEKGKYVELRCDPISGHTALYWYRQSLGQGPEFLIYFQGTGAADDSGLPNDRFFAVRPEGSVSTLKIQRTERGDSAVYLCASSLIGTGELFFGEGSRLTVL.